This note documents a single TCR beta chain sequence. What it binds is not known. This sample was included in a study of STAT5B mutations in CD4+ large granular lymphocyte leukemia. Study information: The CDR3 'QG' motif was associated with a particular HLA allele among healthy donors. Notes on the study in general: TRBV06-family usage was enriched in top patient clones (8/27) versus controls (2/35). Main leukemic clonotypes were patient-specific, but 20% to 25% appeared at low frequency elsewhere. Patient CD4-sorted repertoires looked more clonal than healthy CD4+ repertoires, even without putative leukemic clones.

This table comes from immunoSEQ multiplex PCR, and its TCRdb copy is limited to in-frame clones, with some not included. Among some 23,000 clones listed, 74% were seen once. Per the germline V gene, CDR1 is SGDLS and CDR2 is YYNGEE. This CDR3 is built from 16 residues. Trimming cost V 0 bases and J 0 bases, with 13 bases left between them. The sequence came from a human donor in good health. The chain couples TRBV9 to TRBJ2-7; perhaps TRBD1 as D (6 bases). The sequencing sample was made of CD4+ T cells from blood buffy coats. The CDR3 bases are TGTGCCAGCAGCGTAGCGGAAACAGGGTTCTCCTACGAGCAGTACTTC. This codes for CASSVAETGFSYEQYF.